Following are 7 T cell receptor beta chains from one sample sequenced in a study of cytomegalovirus exposure and HLA in healthy donors. The primer mix had 60 Vbeta and 13 Jbeta primers. Profiling relied on immunoSEQ multiplex PCR, and the TCRdb table lists in-frame clones only, not all of them. Found here are about 200,000 clones; the top ten clones hold over 0.95%. Sequencing was done on a sample of PBMCs. These receptors came from a girl aged 2-10 years in good health and CMV-seropositive.

This chain links TRBV7-2 with TRBJ2-7, with D possibly TRBD1 on 5 matching bases. V lost 6 bases and J lost 0, with 15 bases in between. The CDR3 loop spans 15 amino acids. Per germline, CDR1 SGHTA and CDR2 FQGNSA. CDR3 sequence (DNA): TGTGCCAGCAGGGTAGAATTAGGGGACTCCTACGAGCAGTACTTC. Its protein is CASRVELGDSYEQYF. The variable domain in full, completed from reference TRBV7-2 and TRBJ2-7, reads GAGVSQSPSNKVTEKGKDVELRCDPISGHTALYWYRQSLGQGLEFLIYFQGNSAPDKSGLPSDRFSAERTGGSVSTLTIQRTQQEDSAVYLCASRVELGDSYEQYFGPGTRLTVT.

V usage is TRBV30 and J usage is TRBJ2-7, with 8 bases matching TRBD1. CDR3 length: 14 amino acids. The V segment lost 0 bases and the J segment 4 bases; nucleotides outside the gene matches: 5. Germline V lookup: CDR1 GTSNPN, CDR2 SVGIG (reference sequence). The CDR3 is CAWSVGQGPYEQYF. CDR3 DNA: TGTGCCTGGAGTGTCGGACAGGGTCCTTACGAGCAGTACTTC.

The V gene is TRBV2, the J gene TRBJ2-2; TRBD1 might be the D (5 bases). V lost 1 base, J lost 8 bases, and 14 bases lay in between. The CDR3 runs 15 residues. In germline, CDR1 is SNHLY, CDR2 FYNNEI. In DNA form, the CDR3 reads TGTGCCAGCAGTGAAGTCCCAAGGGGTGAAGGGGAGCTGTTTTTT. Translation: CASSEVPRGEGELFF.

This sequence joins TRBV29-1 and TRBJ1-2; TRBD1 might be the D (6 bases). There are 16 residues in the CDR3. The V end was cut by 0 bases, the J end by 3 bases, with 17 bases between. Germline CDR1 SQVTM, CDR2 ANQGSEA. The CDR3 bases are TGCAGCGTTGAAGAGGGGGGGGCGGGGGCTCACTATGGCTACACCTTC. The encoded protein is CSVEEGGAGAHYGYTF.

J is TRBJ2-7 and V is TRBV7-2; D gene ambiguous. Germline V gene lookup returns CDR1 SGHTA and CDR2 FQGNSA. This CDR3 has 12 amino acids. Trimming removed 5 bases from V and 1 base from J, with 6 bases in between. The CDR3 region is CASSTASYEQYF. CDR3 nucleotide sequence: TGTGCCAGCAGCACAGCTTCCTACGAGCAGTACTTC. The entire variable domain, with the rest obtained from reference TRBV7-2 and TRBJ2-7, is as follows: GAGVSQSPSNKVTEKGKDVELRCDPISGHTALYWYRQSLGQGLEFLIYFQGNSAPDKSGLPSDRFSAERTGGSVSTLTIQRTQQEDSAVYLCASSTASYEQYFGPGTRLTVT.

The chain is built from TRBV18 and TRBJ2-7; TRBD2 matches at 9 bases. Germline-derived CDR1 and CDR2 are KGHSH and LQKENI. The CDR3 contains 15 residues. The V and J ends lost 2 bases and 3 bases, in that order; junction bases with no gene match: 5. The CDR3 nucleotides read TGTGCCAGCTCACCAATTTTAGCGGGAGACTACGAGCAGTACTTC. As protein: CASSPILAGDYEQYF.

The chain has TRBV18 and TRBJ2-3; 7 bases match TRBD1. The CDR3 runs 15 residues. V shed 4 bases, J shed 5 bases, and the junction held 9 bases outside the gene matches. Germline loops: CDR1 KGHSH, CDR2 LQKENI. Here the CDR3 DNA reads TGTGCCAGCTCACTCGCAGACAGGGCGGAAGATACGCAGTATTTT. Translating gives CASSLADRAEDTQYF.